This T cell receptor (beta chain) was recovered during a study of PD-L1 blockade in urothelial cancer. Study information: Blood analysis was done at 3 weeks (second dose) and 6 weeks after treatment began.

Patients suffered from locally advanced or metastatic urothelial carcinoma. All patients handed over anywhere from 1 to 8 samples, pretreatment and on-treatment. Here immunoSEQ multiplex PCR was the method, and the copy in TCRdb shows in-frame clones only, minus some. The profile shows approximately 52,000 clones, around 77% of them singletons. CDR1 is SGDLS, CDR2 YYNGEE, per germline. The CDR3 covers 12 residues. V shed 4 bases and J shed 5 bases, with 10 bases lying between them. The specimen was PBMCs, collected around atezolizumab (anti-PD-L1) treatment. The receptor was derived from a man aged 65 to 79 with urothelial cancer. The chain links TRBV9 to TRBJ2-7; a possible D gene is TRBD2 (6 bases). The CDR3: CASSPGGHEQYF. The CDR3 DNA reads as TGTGCCAGCAGCCCCGGGGGACACGAGCAGTACTTC.